These T cell receptor beta chains were read from a single sample in a study of blood T cell repertoires in COVID-19. Clones were sequenced by immunoSEQ multiplex PCR, and TCRdb holds only the in-frame ones, with some missing. The sample consists of approximately 93,000 clones, approximately 89% of them appearing once. The sample consisted of peripheral blood. Every receptor here comes from a man aged 55-75 years with acute or convalescent COVID-19. The CDR3 runs from the conserved cysteine through the conserved F or W. The D gene is left open where the match is weak. Expanded clones get a size class; other rows say once, few or many, or leave the size out.

clone_size d_call cdr3_length j_call v_call cdr3_aa cdr3_nt
. TRBD1 12 TRBJ2-7 TRBV29-1 CSATGTGYEQYF TGCAGCGCCACCGGGACAGGATACGAGCAGTACTTC
. . 15 TRBJ1-5 TRBV5-1 CASSPGQSSNQPQHF TGCGCCAGCAGCCCTGGACAGTCAAGCAATCAGCCCCAGCATTTT
. TRBD1 14 TRBJ1-1 TRBV11-2 CASSLARGHTEAFF TGTGCCAGCAGCTTAGCGAGGGGGCACACTGAAGCTTTCTTT
. . 13 TRBJ2-1 TRBV7-9 CASSLSGPEEQFF TGTGCCAGCAGCTTATCGGGTCCGGAGGAGCAGTTCTTC
. . 13 TRBJ1-2 TRBV7-9 CASSLAQGYGYTF TGTGCCAGCAGCTTAGCGCAGGGCTATGGCTACACCTTC
. TRBD2 17 TRBJ2-3 TRBV3-1/TRBV3-2 CASSPDSGRAHTDTQYF TGTGCCAGCAGCCCCGATAGCGGGAGGGCCCACACAGATACGCAGTATTTT
. TRBD1 15 TRBJ2-7 TRBV6-5 CASSLQGQAPYEQYF TGTGCCAGCAGTCTACAAGGACAGGCCCCCTACGAGCAGTACTTC
. . 15 TRBJ1-3 TRBV6-5 CASRSTAFSGNTIYF TGTGCCAGCAGATCGACTGCATTCTCTGGAAACACCATATATTTT
. . 13 TRBJ1-6 TRBV6-5 CASSLSVGSPLHF TGTGCCAGCAGTTTATCTGTCGGGTCACCCCTCCACTTT
. . 13 TRBJ2-7 TRBV5-1 CASSNVYSYEQYF TGCGCCAGCAGTAACGTCTACTCCTACGAGCAGTACTTC
. TRBD1 16 TRBJ2-2 TRBV18 CASSPGQGRNTGELFF TGTGCCAGCTCACCCGGACAGGGCCGAAACACCGGGGAGCTGTTTTTT
. TRBD2 15 TRBJ2-3 TRBV6-5 CALQTGAGGTDTQYF TGTGCCCTCCAGACCGGGGCGGGAGGCACAGATACGCAGTATTTT
. TRBD2 17 TRBJ2-3 TRBV19 CASSPTRTSGGVDTQYF TGTGCCAGTAGTCCGACTCGGACTAGCGGGGGGGTAGATACGCAGTATTTT
few . 14 TRBJ2-2 TRBV10-3 CAISEVSGSGELFF TGTGCCATCAGTGAGGTTTCAGGGTCCGGGGAGCTGTTTTTT
. TRBD2 16 TRBJ2-5 TRBV5-3 CARSLRASGYQETQYF TGTGCCAGAAGCTTGAGGGCTAGCGGGTACCAAGAGACCCAGTACTTC
. TRBD2 16 TRBJ2-1 TRBV7-6 CASSLAGTSSYNEQFF TGTGCCAGCAGCTTAGCGGGGACTAGCTCCTACAATGAGCAGTTCTTC
. TRBD2 18 TRBJ2-3 TRBV7-8 CASSTHNLAGGGTDTQYF TGTGCCAGCAGCACCCATAACCTAGCGGGGGGAGGCACAGATACGCAGTATTTT
. TRBD2 17 TRBJ2-7 TRBV5-1 CASSPSGTSGASYEQYF TGCGCCAGCAGCCCATCCGGGACTAGCGGGGCCTCCTACGAGCAGTACTTC
. TRBD1 13 TRBJ2-7 TRBV14 CASSPRQGYEQYF TGTGCCAGCAGCCCTAGACAGGGGTACGAGCAGTACTTC
. TRBD2 15 TRBJ2-7 TRBV9 CASSPLAGPSSEQYF TGTGCCAGCAGCCCTCTAGCGGGGCCGTCCAGCGAGCAGTACTTC
. . 11 TRBJ2-7 TRBV9 CASSSNAEQYF TGTGCCAGCAGCTCTAACGCCGAGCAGTACTTC
. . 14 TRBJ2-3 TRBV10-1 CASSANRGTDTQYF TGCGCCAGCAGCGCGAACAGGGGCACAGATACGCAGTATTTT
. . 18 TRBJ1-1 TRBV24-1 CATSDFQRREVNIVEAFF TGTGCCACCAGTGATTTTCAACGACGGGAGGTTAACATTGTTGAAGCTTTCTTT
. TRBD1 15 TRBJ2-1 TRBV5-4 CASSPGQAGYNEQFF TGTGCCAGCAGCCCGGGACAGGCGGGCTACAATGAGCAGTTCTTC
few TRBD1 15 TRBJ1-2 TRBV6-1 CASSEIWDSRYGYTF TGTGCCAGCAGTGAAATTTGGGACAGCCGCTATGGCTACACCTTC
. . 13 TRBJ1-2 TRBV5-4 CASRLPGDYGYTF TGTGCCAGCAGGCTGCCAGGGGACTATGGCTACACCTTC
. . 12 TRBJ1-1 TRBV5-1 CASSEGNTEAFF TGCGCCAGCAGTGAGGGGAACACTGAAGCTTTCTTT
. . 15 TRBJ1-5 TRBV2 CASSEGEGGNQPQHF TGTGCCAGCAGTGAAGGGGAGGGTGGCAATCAGCCCCAGCATTTT
. . 15 TRBJ2-3 TRBV19 CASSIAPGGPDTQYF TGTGCCAGTAGTATAGCCCCCGGAGGGCCAGATACGCAGTATTTT
once . 15 TRBJ1-6 TRBV13 CASSPRTDPYSPLHF TGTGCCAGCAGCCCGCGGACAGACCCTTATTCACCCCTCCACTTT
. TRBD1 12 TRBJ2-7 TRBV7-9 CASSHRGYEQYF TGTGCCAGCAGTCACAGGGGATACGAGCAGTACTTC
. . 13 TRBJ1-5 TRBV6-1 CASSEARGQPQHF TGTGCCAGCAGTGAAGCCAGGGGTCAGCCCCAGCATTTT
. . 15 TRBJ2-3 TRBV24-1 CATSDSGQGSDTQYF TGTGCCACCAGTGATTCTGGGCAGGGATCAGATACGCAGTATTTT
. . 13 TRBJ1-2 TRBV19 CASSAEGYYGYTF TGTGCCAGTAGTGCGGAGGGTTACTATGGCTACACCTTC
. . 15 TRBJ1-1 TRBV19 CASSPRGEGNTEAFF TGTGCCAGTAGTCCCCGGGGGGAAGGGAACACTGAAGCTTTCTTT
. . 15 TRBJ2-2 TRBV5-1 CASSLWRENTGELFF TGCGCCAGCAGCTTGTGGCGGGAGAACACCGGGGAGCTGTTTTTT
. TRBD1 15 TRBJ2-7 TRBV5-1 CASSPRQGVGYEQYF TGCGCCAGCAGCCCTAGACAGGGGGTAGGTTACGAGCAGTACTTC
. . 14 TRBJ1-1 TRBV5-4 CASSFSGIDTEAFF TGTGCCAGCAGCTTTTCAGGGATAGACACTGAAGCTTTCTTT
. . 12 TRBJ1-2 TRBV7-9 CASTLLTYGYTF TGTGCCAGCACCCTACTAACCTATGGCTACACCTTC
. . 16 TRBJ2-2 TRBV7-3 CASSLTALANTGELFF TGTGCCAGCAGCTTAACGGCCCTAGCGAACACCGGGGAGCTGTTTTTT
few TRBD1 14 TRBJ1-1 TRBV7-8 CASSLGTVNTEAFF TGTGCCAGCAGCCTCGGGACAGTGAACACTGAAGCTTTCTTT
. . 14 TRBJ2-1 TRBV7-8 CASSLSLFRNEQFF TGTGCCAGCAGCTTATCACTATTTCGCAATGAGCAGTTCTTC
. TRBD2 15 TRBJ2-4 TRBV20-1 CSASERLAGKNIQYF TGCAGTGCTAGTGAACGACTAGCAGGCAAAAACATTCAGTACTTC
. TRBD1 15 TRBJ1-2 TRBV19 CASSVRHGTGDGYTF TGTGCCAGTAGTGTAAGGCACGGGACAGGAGATGGCTACACCTTC
. TRBD1 17 TRBJ1-5 TRBV19 CASTKSLGQGADQPQHF TGTGCCAGTACCAAAAGTCTAGGACAGGGGGCAGATCAGCCCCAGCATTTT
. TRBD1 15 TRBJ2-3 TRBV30 CAWSPGQGATDTQYF TGTGCCTGGTCCCCGGGACAGGGTGCGACAGATACGCAGTATTTT
few . 13 TRBJ1-5 TRBV7-8 CASSFGSNQPQHF TGTGCCAGCAGCTTTGGCAGCAATCAGCCCCAGCATTTT
once . 12 TRBJ1-2 TRBV4-2 CASSQLDKGPLF TGTGCCAGCAGCCAACTGGACAAGGGCCCGCTTTTC
. . 15 TRBJ1-4 TRBV27 CASSLSGGLNEKLFF TGTGCCAGCAGTTTATCGGGTGGGCTTAATGAAAAACTGTTTTTT
. . 12 TRBJ2-3 TRBV10-3 CAIRGQADTQYF TGTGCCATCAGGGGGCAGGCAGATACGCAGTATTTT
. TRBD2 15 TRBJ2-1 TRBV24-1 CATSEVAGERNEQFF TGTGCCACCAGTGAAGTAGCGGGAGAACGCAATGAGCAGTTCTTC
. TRBD1 14 TRBJ1-5 TRBV11-2 CASSPGQGNQPQHF TGTGCCAGCAGCCCGGGACAGGGGAATCAGCCCCAGCATTTT
. . 17 TRBJ1-3 TRBV7-9 CASSLFSGIGSGNTIYF TGTGCCAGCAGCTTATTTTCGGGGATCGGCTCTGGAAACACCATATATTTT
. TRBD1 15 TRBJ1-5 TRBV5-1 CASSLGGQINQPQHF TGCGCCAGCAGCTTGGGGGGACAGATAAATCAGCCCCAGCATTTT
. TRBD2 17 TRBJ2-1 TRBV9 CASSPRLAGGPQDEQFF TGTGCCAGCAGCCCTCGACTAGCGGGGGGGCCACAGGATGAGCAGTTCTTC
. TRBD2 19 TRBJ2-3 TRBV5-1 CASSLLAGLNLGSTDTQYF TGCGCCAGCAGCTTGCTAGCGGGGCTAAACTTAGGTAGCACAGATACGCAGTATTTT
. . 15 TRBJ1-6 TRBV5-6 CASNRGEYAYSPLHF TGTGCCAGCAACCGGGGGGAGTATGCCTACTCACCCCTCCACTTT
. . 12 TRBJ2-7 TRBV11-2 CASSFQRLEQYF TGTGCCAGCAGCTTTCAGCGCCTGGAGCAGTACTTC